Shown below are 19 T cell receptor beta chains from a single sample sequenced in a study of regulatory T cells in long-lasting Graves disease. Time point defined: persistent/refractory GD, antithyroid drugs over 5 years with positive TRAb. With RNA extracted from PBMCs as input, the TCR library was made. Construction of the TCR beta libraries employed iRepertoire HTBI primers in conjunction with Arm-PCR of CDR3 regions. TCRdb used MiXCR to reprocess the multiplex PCR reads, holding one entry per CDR3 protein. The sample lists around 460,000 distinct CDR3 sequences, 22% occurring once. Source: peripheral blood mononuclear cells (PBMCs), taken when the disease was refractory, from a patient treated with antithyroid drugs. The receptors here all came from a female donor with Graves disease.

This clonotype has more than one count but fewer than ten. This sequence joins TRBV6-2 or TRBV6-3 and TRBJ2-6; 7 nucleotides line up with TRBD2. The CDR3 length is 15 residues. V lost 6 bases, J lost 2 bases, and 4 bases stayed unmatched. Germline V gene data show CDR1 as MNHEY and CDR2 as SVGEGT. The CDR3 protein is CASRLGGAGANVLTF. The CDR3 nucleotides read TGTGCCAGCAGACTTGGGGGGGCTGGGGCCAACGTCCTGACTTTC.

The rearrangement joins TRBV7-9 to TRBJ1-6; 7 nucleotides match TRBD1. V shed 5 bases, J shed 14 bases, and the junction held 15 bases outside the gene matches. CDR1 and CDR2 from the germline V gene are SEHNR and FQNEAQ (reference sequence). The CDR3 loop spans 15 amino acids. The DNA of the CDR3 is TGTGCCAGCAGCCCAGCAACCGGGACAGAGCTCGCCCTCCACTTT. Translating it yields CASSPATGTELALHF.

This clonotype occurred a few times. This chain connects TRBV7-9 to TRBJ2-5; D is unresolved. In germline, CDR1 is SEHNR, CDR2 FQNEAQ (reference sequence). The CDR3 runs to 14 residues. The V end lost 5 bases, the J end lost 2 bases, and 12 bases lay between the germline ends. The CDR3, as DNA: TGTGCCAGCAGCCCCGCCGGCATTCAAGAGACCCAGTACTTC. Residues: CASSPAGIQETQYF.

This clonotype came up many times. V usage is TRBV29-1 and J usage is TRBJ1-1; D gene uncertain. Germline V gives CDR1 SQVTM, CDR2 ANQGSEA. This CDR3 region has 12 residues. V dropped 8 bases and J dropped 1 base, with 11 bases sitting between them. CDR3 region: CSPQVGNTEAFF. The CDR3 DNA follows: TGCAGCCCCCAGGTGGGGAACACTGAAGCTTTCTTT.

Ten or more counts support this clonotype. The chain is built from TRBV7-3 and TRBJ1-1; D unclear. V was cut by 1 base and J by 6 bases, with 9 bases left in between. Germline CDR1 and CDR2: SGHTA and FQGTGA. The CDR3 totals 13 residues. The CDR3 coding sequence is TGTGCCAGCAGCTTAATAGGGCTTTCTGAAGCTTTCTTT. Translated, it gives CASSLIGLSEAFF.

In its sample, this clonotype was seen a few times. The rearrangement links TRBV5-1 to TRBJ1-1, with 7 bases aligning to TRBD1. V was pared by 3 bases and J by 3 bases, with 5 bases of the junction left unmatched. The CDR3 extends over 14 amino acids. Germline CDR1 SGHRS, CDR2 YFSETQ. CDR3 DNA: TGCGCCAGCAGCTCGACAGGGATGGACACTGAAGCTTTCTTT. Encoded protein: CASSSTGMDTEAFF.

V and J are TRBV4-2 and TRBJ1-6, with D maybe TRBD1 (6 bases). The germline V gene encodes CDR1 LGHNA and CDR2 YNFKEQ. V shed 1 base and J shed 7 bases, with 11 bases lying between them. This CDR3 has 15 amino acids. In DNA, the CDR3 is TGTGCCAGCAGCCAAGGGGGGCTAAAAAATTCACCCCTCCACTTT. It yields the protein CASSQGGLKNSPLHF.

A few counts support this clonotype. The genes are TRBV24-1 and TRBJ1-3; the D gene is possibly TRBD1 (6 bases). Trimming stripped 3 bases from V and 1 base from J, with 9 bases between. Germline CDR1 and CDR2: KGHDR and SFDVKD. The CDR3 covers 15 residues. CDR3 sequence reads: CATSDTQGSGNTIYF. CDR3 in DNA: TGTGCCACCAGTGATACACAGGGTTCTGGAAACACCATATATTTT.

This clonotype has just a few counts. J is TRBJ2-1 and V is TRBV11-2; no clear D. CDR3 length: 15 residues. Germline assignment: CDR1 SGHAT and CDR2 FQNNGV. Trimming pared 2 bases from V and 12 bases from J, leaving 20 bases between. The DNA for the CDR3 is TGTGCCAGCAGCTTAACTCTAGGCCGGCAATCCGCGCAGTTCTTC. The encoded protein is CASSLTLGRQSAQFF.

This clonotype has at least ten counts. The genes are TRBV27 and TRBJ1-4; D remains ambiguous. The germline V gene encodes CDR1 MNHEY and CDR2 SMNVEV (reference sequence). The ends were cut back, 2 bases at V and 1 base at J, with 8 bases in the middle. The CDR3 loop spans 15 amino acids. The chain's CDR3 is CASSLNGLTNEKLFF. The CDR3 coding sequence is TGTGCCAGCAGTTTAAACGGGTTAACTAATGAAAAACTGTTTTTT.

In its sample, this clonotype was seen many times. The gene calls are TRBV2 and TRBJ2-4; D possibly matches TRBD1 or TRBD2 (5 bases each). Per the germline V gene, CDR1 is SNHLY and CDR2 is FYNNEI. This CDR3 is 17 amino acids long. The germline V and J ends were trimmed by 2 bases and 6 bases, with 20 bases remaining between them. CDR3 amino acids: CASSETSVGAAGNIQYF. DNA for the CDR3: TGTGCCAGCAGTGAAACGTCCGTAGGGGCCGCGGGAAACATTCAGTACTTC.

This clonotype showed up many times. The chain carries TRBV28 and TRBJ2-5; TRBD2 matches at 10 bases. The CDR3 has 16 residues. Germline trimming cut 2 bases from V and 4 bases from J; bases unmatched to any gene: 7. The germline CDR1 and CDR2 sequences are MDHEN and SYDVKM. The CDR3 region has the DNA TGTGCCAGCAGTTTAATCAGCGGGGGGGCTGGAGAGACCCAGTACTTC. Protein sequence: CASSLISGGAGETQYF.

There are a few counts of this clonotype. The genes are TRBV2 and TRBJ2-3, with 12 bases that match TRBD2. V lost 6 bases, J lost 3 bases, and 10 bases stayed unmatched. The germline gives CDR1 SNHLY, CDR2 FYNNEI. The CDR3 is 17 amino acids. The CDR3 nucleotides are TGTGCCAGCAGCTTCTCCGGGACTAGCGGGCTGACAGATACGCAGTATTTT. It encodes CASSFSGTSGLTDTQYF.

This chain joins TRBV3-1 and TRBJ1-6; D unclear. The CDR3 covers 17 residues. The germline V gene has CDR1 LGHDT and CDR2 YNNKEL (reference sequence). Trimming pared 1 base from V and 3 bases from J, leaving 13 bases between. CDR3 protein: CASSQGPRLGYNSPLHF. The CDR3 DNA reads as TGTGCCAGCAGCCAAGGACCCCGGTTGGGCTATAATTCACCCCTCCACTTT.

V and J are TRBV20-1 and TRBJ2-3; D assignment may be TRBD1 or TRBD2 (5 bases each). V lost 3 bases and J lost 5, with 15 bases in between. Per germline, CDR1 DFQATT and CDR2 SNEGSKA (reference sequence). The CDR3 sequence is 14 residues long. The CDR3 protein is CSASWGSTRDTQYF. The CDR3 bases are TGCAGTGCTAGTTGGGGGAGTACGAGAGATACGCAGTATTTT.

This chain links TRBV5-1 with TRBJ1-6; D is undetermined. Germline V gives CDR1 SGHRS, CDR2 YFSETQ. The ends were cut back, 0 bases at V and 10 bases at J, with 11 bases in the middle. The CDR3 covers 14 residues. The CDR3 loop is CASSLGGEGSPLHF. The DNA of the CDR3 is TGCGCCAGCAGCTTGGGGGGTGAAGGGTCACCCCTCCACTTT.

This clonotype was found many times. This chain connects TRBV6-1 to TRBJ1-5, with 7 bases identical to TRBD1. The length of the CDR3 is 15 residues. The ends lost 4 bases at V and 5 bases at J; junction bases unmatched: 8. The germline gives CDR1 MNHNS, CDR2 SASEGT. The CDR3 is CASSADMGTDQPQHF. The CDR3 coding sequence is TGTGCCAGCAGTGCCGACATGGGGACAGATCAGCCCCAGCATTTT.

This chain connects TRBV20-1 to TRBJ1-2; perhaps TRBD1 as D (5 bases). The V gene's germline CDR1 is DFQATT and CDR2 SNEGSKA (reference sequence). V lost 6 bases and J lost 3, with 14 bases in between. This CDR3 comprises 13 residues. The CDR3 region has the DNA TGCAGTGCCATCCCGGGGCGCGACTATGGCTACACCTTC. Protein sequence: CSAIPGRDYGYTF.

This clonotype has a count of ten or more. At one of its ends the junction is not consistent with the germline gene, which may arise from a read error. The V gene is TRBV7-9, the J gene TRBJ2-5; TRBD2 agrees at 7 bases. The CDR3 loop spans 12 amino acids. Germline CDR1 reads SEHNR; CDR2 reads FQNEAQ (reference sequence). CDR3: CASSLAEGTQYF. CDR3 nucleotide sequence: TGTGCCAGCAGCCTAGCGGAGGGGACCCAGTACTTC.